One sample yielded the 15 T cell receptor beta chains listed below, sequenced in a study of CD8 T cells in ankylosing spondylitis. Using its own MiXCR run on the 5' RACE reads, TCRdb lists one record per CDR3 protein. The sample holds around 320,000 distinct CDR3 sequences, roughly 20% seen once. The sequencing input was blood, either unsorted or a sorted T cell fraction (not recorded which). The receptors come from a female donor with ankylosing spondylitis or in good health (not recorded which).

The rearrangement links TRBV20-1 to TRBJ1-6; 7 bases agree with TRBD1. Germline-derived CDR1 and CDR2 are DFQATT and SNEGSKA (reference sequence). The CDR3 extends over 14 amino acids. V dropped 3 bases and J dropped 8; count of bases not matched to a gene: 7. The CDR3 sequence: CSASSDREDSPLHF. The CDR3 region has the DNA TGCAGTGCTAGTTCCGACAGGGAGGATTCACCCCTCCACTTT.

The gene calls are TRBV10-1 and TRBJ2-1; a possible D gene is TRBD2 (6 bases). V lost 5 bases to trimming and J lost 4 bases, with 18 bases between them. The V gene's germline CDR1 is WNHNN and CDR2 SYGVQD (reference sequence). The CDR3 loop spans 16 amino acids. CDR3 nucleotides: TGCGCCAGCAGTCCCTCGGAGGGAGGCCGGTACAATGAGCAGTTCTTC. Its protein is CASSPSEGGRYNEQFF.

The V and J genes are TRBV6-2 or TRBV6-3 and TRBJ2-1, with TRBD2 matching 9 bases. Germline assignment: CDR1 MNHEY and CDR2 SVGEGT. The CDR3 loop spans 16 amino acids. V was clipped by 6 bases and J by 3 bases; unmatched bases: 9. The CDR3 loop is CASRPPGLASYNEQFF. DNA of the CDR3: TGTGCCAGCAGGCCACCGGGACTAGCAAGCTACAATGAGCAGTTCTTC.

There are many counts of this clonotype. This chain uses TRBV6-6 with TRBJ2-1; 12 bases agree with TRBD1. This CDR3 contains 16 residues. Losses at the gene ends were 2 bases for V and 7 bases for J; bases not matched to a gene: 6. CDR1 MNHNY and CDR2 SVGAGI come from the germline V gene (reference sequence). The CDR3: CASSYPPGQGANEQFF. The CDR3 region has the DNA TGTGCCAGCAGTTACCCTCCGGGACAGGGGGCAAATGAGCAGTTCTTC.

This clonotype was found a few times. The rearrangement joins TRBV20-1 to TRBJ2-1, with 7 bases aligning to TRBD2. The length of the CDR3 is 13 residues. The germline V gene has CDR1 DFQATT and CDR2 SNEGSKA (reference sequence). V shed 3 bases and J 9 bases; nucleotides not matched to a gene: 8. The CDR3 protein is CSASGGGSVEQFF. The DNA of the CDR3 is TGCAGTGCTAGTGGGGGGGGGTCGGTTGAGCAGTTCTTC.

This clonotype appeared a few times. The chain links TRBV12-3 or TRBV12-4 to TRBJ1-4; TRBD1 agrees at 10 bases. The CDR3 is 15 amino acids. Trimming took 7 bases from V and 8 from J; bases not matched to a gene: 10. The CDR3 sequence is CASTPRQGAGEKLFF. CDR3 DNA: TGTGCCAGCACCCCTCGACAGGGGGCGGGAGAAAAACTGTTTTTT.

The rearrangement joins TRBV6-5 to TRBJ2-1; tentatively, D is TRBD2 (6 bases). V was cut by 2 bases and J by 0 bases, with 17 bases left in between. The germline gives CDR1 MNHEY, CDR2 SVGAGI. This CDR3 has 18 residues. The DNA for the CDR3 is TGTGCCAGCAGTTACCCCTACCCGGGGGTTAGCTCCTACAATGAGCAGTTCTTC. Translation gives CASSYPYPGVSSYNEQFF.

The gene calls are TRBV6-2 or TRBV6-3 and TRBJ1-1; no reliable D call. The germline V gene encodes CDR1 MNHEY and CDR2 SVGEGT. V lost 3 bases, J lost 4 bases, and 15 bases lay in between. The CDR3 consists of 15 residues. In nucleotides, the CDR3 is TGTGCCAGCAGTTATGAGGCAGCCTTCGGCACTGAAGCTTTCTTT. This gives the protein CASSYEAAFGTEAFF.

The chain couples TRBV11-2 to TRBJ2-7; D is undetermined. Between the trimmed V and J ends, which lost 7 bases and 1 base, there was a span of 14 bases. The CDR3 is 14 residues long. Germline assignment: CDR1 SGHAT and CDR2 FQNNGV. CDR3 nucleotide sequence: TGTGCCAGCAAAGGGCTCTCCATTTCCTACGAGCAGTACTTC. This gives the protein CASKGLSISYEQYF.

The chain joins TRBV7-8 to TRBJ2-4, with unresolved D. CDR1 is SGHVS and CDR2 is FQNEAQ in the germline V gene. Trimming took off 5 bases at V and 8 bases at J, with 13 bases between the two ends. This CDR3 has 13 residues. This CDR3 reads CASSPSRLDIQYF. In DNA form, the CDR3 reads TGTGCCAGCAGCCCGTCCCGGCTGGACATTCAGTACTTC.

The chain links TRBV5-6 to TRBJ2-5; TRBD1 might be the D (6 bases). CDR1 and CDR2 from the germline V gene are SGHDT and YYEEEE. V gave up 1 base and J gave up 2 bases, with 12 bases separating them. This CDR3 comprises 15 residues. For the CDR3, the DNA is TGTGCCAGCAGCTTGCTAAGGACAGAGCAAGAGACCCAGTACTTC. Translating it yields CASSLLRTEQETQYF.

This clonotype was found many times. The gene calls are TRBV7-9 and TRBJ2-2; D perhaps matches TRBD2 (5 bases). The CDR3 sequence is 15 residues long. The germline gives CDR1 SEHNR, CDR2 FQNEAQ (reference sequence). V lost 2 bases, J lost 4 bases, and 11 bases lay in between. The CDR3, as DNA: TGTGCCAGCAGCTTACACAGAGCGGCCACCGGGGAGCTGTTTTTT. Its protein product is CASSLHRAATGELFF.

The chain employs TRBV6-1 and TRBJ2-6; D not certain. V lost 6 bases, J lost 4 bases, and 13 bases lay in between. This CDR3 region has 15 residues. Per the germline V gene, CDR1 is MNHNS and CDR2 is SASEGT. The CDR3 region has the DNA TGTGCCAGCAGCCGTCGTGGGTGGGGGGCCAACGTCCTGACTTTC. Translated, it gives CASSRRGWGANVLTF.

This clonotype was found a few times. The chain joins TRBV20-1 to TRBJ1-1, with D unresolved. Trimming removed 7 bases from V and 1 base from J, with 13 bases in between. The CDR3 totals 13 residues. Germline loops: CDR1 DFQATT, CDR2 SNEGSKA (reference sequence). The CDR3 DNA sequence: TGCAGTGTTTACAAGTTACAGAACACTGAAGCTTTCTTT. This encodes CSVYKLQNTEAFF.

The chain has TRBV7-8 and TRBJ2-1; no clear D gene. Per germline, CDR1 SGHVS and CDR2 FQNEAQ. The ends were cut back, 5 bases at V and 6 bases at J, with 17 bases in the middle. The CDR3 sequence is 15 residues long. CDR3 amino acids: CASSRGSAPGNEQFF. The CDR3 DNA follows: TGTGCCAGCAGCCGAGGCAGCGCCCCGGGCAATGAGCAGTTCTTC.